Listed below are T cell receptor beta chains from one sample, sequenced in a study of blood T cell repertoires in COVID-19. The table came from immunoSEQ multiplex PCR; TCRdb's copy has only in-frame clones and leaves some out. The sample lists around 76,000 clones; around 85% were seen once. Specimen: peripheral blood. The origin of the receptors is a man older than 75 with acute or convalescent COVID-19. Both conserved end residues are part of each CDR3. D genes are given only for firm matches. For some rows the clone size is stated as once, few or many, or as a class when expanded; others skip it.

abundance: NA
j_gene: TRBJ2-2
v_gene: TRBV27
len: 14
d_gene: TRBD2
CDR3aa: CASRGLADTGELFF
CDR3nt: TGTGCCAGCAGGGGACTAGCGGACACCGGGGAGCTGTTTTTT

abundance: NA
j_gene: TRBJ2-1
v_gene: TRBV5-4
len: 15
d_gene: TRBD2
CDR3aa: CASSEEGGVTDKQFF
CDR3nt: TGTGCCAGCAGCGAGGAGGGAGGGGTCACCGATAAGCAGTTCTTC

abundance: NA
j_gene: TRBJ2-1
v_gene: TRBV5-1
len: 16
d_gene: TRBD2
CDR3aa: CASSLAGTSSYNEQFF
CDR3nt: TGCGCCAGCAGCTTGGCCGGGACTAGCTCCTACAATGAGCAGTTCTTC

abundance: NA
j_gene: TRBJ1-5
v_gene: TRBV28
len: 17
d_gene: NA
CDR3aa: CASSLGGSRYSNQPQHF
CDR3nt: TGTGCCAGCAGTTTAGGCGGGTCCCGATATAGCAATCAGCCCCAGCATTTT

abundance: NA
j_gene: TRBJ1-3
v_gene: TRBV9
len: 16
d_gene: TRBD1
CDR3aa: CASSVGDRPSGNTIYF
CDR3nt: TGTGCCAGCAGCGTGGGGGACAGGCCCTCTGGAAACACCATATATTTT

abundance: NA
j_gene: TRBJ2-5
v_gene: TRBV18
len: 16
d_gene: NA
CDR3aa: CASSLIVDRRLETQYF
CDR3nt: TGTGCCAGCTCACTGATTGTGGACAGAAGATTAGAGACCCAGTACTTC

abundance: NA
j_gene: TRBJ1-1
v_gene: TRBV19
len: 17
d_gene: TRBD1
CDR3aa: CASSLVGTASKNTEAFF
CDR3nt: TGTGCCAGTAGTCTAGTCGGGACAGCTAGTAAGAACACTGAAGCTTTCTTT

abundance: NA
j_gene: TRBJ2-7
v_gene: TRBV11-3
len: 13
d_gene: TRBD2
CDR3aa: CASSLGRGYEQYF
CDR3nt: TGTGCCAGCAGCTTGGGGAGGGGCTACGAGCAGTACTTC

abundance: NA
j_gene: TRBJ2-5
v_gene: TRBV30
len: 15
d_gene: NA
CDR3aa: CAWSGLTGERETQYF
CDR3nt: TGTGCCTGGAGTGGCCTGACGGGGGAGCGAGAGACCCAGTACTTC

abundance: NA
j_gene: TRBJ2-7
v_gene: TRBV5-1
len: 17
d_gene: TRBD2
CDR3aa: CASSTGVTSGVSGEQYF
CDR3nt: TGCGCCAGCAGTACAGGGGTTACTAGCGGGGTTTCTGGCGAGCAGTACTTC

abundance: NA
j_gene: TRBJ2-1
v_gene: TRBV7-9
len: 14
d_gene: NA
CDR3aa: CASSLRQGYNEQFF
CDR3nt: TGTGCCAGCAGCTTAAGGCAGGGGTACAATGAGCAGTTCTTC

abundance: NA
j_gene: TRBJ2-5
v_gene: TRBV19
len: 12
d_gene: NA
CDR3aa: CASRGSAETQYF
CDR3nt: TGTGCCTCGAGGGGGTCGGCGGAGACCCAGTACTTC

abundance: NA
j_gene: TRBJ2-1
v_gene: TRBV9
len: 16
d_gene: TRBD1
CDR3aa: CASSARKGAPWNEQFF
CDR3nt: TGTGCCAGCAGCGCACGGAAGGGGGCCCCTTGGAATGAGCAGTTCTTC

abundance: NA
j_gene: TRBJ1-2
v_gene: TRBV4-3
len: 18
d_gene: NA
CDR3aa: CASSQDLGGVSVYYGYTF
CDR3nt: TGCGCCAGCAGCCAAGATCTCGGAGGGGTTTCGGTCTACTATGGCTACACCTTC

abundance: many
j_gene: TRBJ1-6
v_gene: TRBV7-9
len: 15
d_gene: TRBD1
CDR3aa: CASSLRGQGRSPLHF
CDR3nt: TGTGCCAGCAGCTTACGGGGACAGGGGCGATCACCCCTCCACTTT

abundance: NA
j_gene: TRBJ1-3
v_gene: TRBV2
len: 15
d_gene: NA
CDR3aa: CASSEEQFSGNTIYF
CDR3nt: TGTGCCAGCAGTGAAGAACAGTTCTCTGGAAACACCATATATTTT

abundance: NA
j_gene: TRBJ1-3
v_gene: TRBV7-9
len: 15
d_gene: TRBD1
CDR3aa: CASSTTGAAGNTIYF
CDR3nt: TGTGCCAGCAGCACAACAGGGGCGGCTGGAAACACCATATATTTT

abundance: NA
j_gene: TRBJ1-5
v_gene: TRBV11-2
len: 15
d_gene: NA
CDR3aa: CASSLGGDLYQPQHF
CDR3nt: TGTGCCAGCAGCTTAGGTGGAGACCTTTATCAGCCCCAGCATTTT

abundance: NA
j_gene: TRBJ2-7
v_gene: TRBV6-1
len: 14
d_gene: NA
CDR3aa: CASSEASDLYEQYF
CDR3nt: TGTGCCAGCAGTGAAGCAAGCGACCTCTACGAGCAGTACTTC

abundance: NA
j_gene: TRBJ2-1
v_gene: TRBV11-2
len: 18
d_gene: NA
CDR3aa: CASSFRGRASPLYNEQFF
CDR3nt: TGTGCCAGCAGCTTTCGGGGGAGAGCCTCTCCTCTCTACAATGAGCAGTTCTTC

abundance: NA
j_gene: TRBJ1-2
v_gene: TRBV5-1
len: 16
d_gene: TRBD1
CDR3aa: CASSLGGQGATYGYTF
CDR3nt: TGCGCCAGCAGCTTGGGGGGACAGGGGGCTACCTATGGCTACACCTTC

abundance: NA
j_gene: TRBJ2-7
v_gene: TRBV13
len: 19
d_gene: TRBD1
CDR3aa: CASSLLLPRTGVSSYEQYF
CDR3nt: TGTGCCAGCAGCTTACTTCTGCCTAGGACAGGGGTTAGCTCCTACGAGCAGTACTTC

abundance: NA
j_gene: TRBJ2-7
v_gene: TRBV19
len: 14
d_gene: NA
CDR3aa: CASSTQWEFHEQYF
CDR3nt: TGTGCCAGTAGTACCCAGTGGGAGTTCCACGAGCAGTACTTC

abundance: NA
j_gene: TRBJ2-2
v_gene: TRBV21-1
len: 17
d_gene: NA
CDR3aa: CASSKSQLQGNTGELFF
CDR3nt: TGTGCCAGCAGCAAATCCCAACTACAGGGGAACACCGGGGAGCTGTTTTTT

abundance: NA
j_gene: TRBJ2-5
v_gene: TRBV18
len: 17
d_gene: TRBD2
CDR3aa: CASSPPGTSGGQETQYF
CDR3nt: TGTGCCAGCTCACCACCCGGGACTAGCGGAGGCCAAGAGACCCAGTACTTC

abundance: NA
j_gene: TRBJ2-1
v_gene: TRBV10-2
len: 14
d_gene: NA
CDR3aa: CASSDYRSYNEQFF
CDR3nt: TGCGCCAGCAGCGACTATCGCTCCTACAATGAGCAGTTCTTC

abundance: NA
j_gene: TRBJ1-6
v_gene: TRBV7-2
len: 14
d_gene: NA
CDR3aa: CASSSTGLGSPLHF
CDR3nt: TGTGCCAGCAGCTCCACAGGGCTGGGGTCACCCCTCCACTTT

abundance: NA
j_gene: TRBJ2-7
v_gene: TRBV6-5
len: 14
d_gene: NA
CDR3aa: CASRYTRQGYEQYF
CDR3nt: TGTGCCAGCAGATACACTCGGCAGGGCTACGAGCAGTACTTC

abundance: few
j_gene: TRBJ1-5
v_gene: TRBV27
len: 15
d_gene: NA
CDR3aa: CASKVGRGANQPQHF
CDR3nt: TGTGCCAGTAAGGTGGGGCGGGGGGCCAATCAGCCCCAGCATTTT

abundance: NA
j_gene: TRBJ1-6
v_gene: TRBV3-1/TRBV3-2
len: 22
d_gene: TRBD1
CDR3aa: CASSQGTGGRSGQSSYNSPLHF
CDR3nt: TGTGCCAGCAGCCAGGGGACAGGGGGTCGTTCGGGACAAAGCTCCTATAATTCACCCCTCCACTTT

abundance: NA
j_gene: TRBJ1-3
v_gene: TRBV2
len: 15
d_gene: NA
CDR3aa: CASSEDRFSGNTIYF
CDR3nt: TGTGCCAGCAGTGAAGACAGATTCTCTGGAAACACCATATATTTT

abundance: once
j_gene: TRBJ1-1
v_gene: TRBV10-3
len: 12
d_gene: NA
CDR3aa: CAISMRDTEAFF
CDR3nt: TGTGCCATCAGCATGAGGGACACTGAAGCTTTCTTT

abundance: NA
j_gene: TRBJ1-5
v_gene: TRBV7-3
len: 18
d_gene: NA
CDR3aa: CASSRLTQIRYSNQPQHF
CDR3nt: TGTGCCAGCAGCCGTCTCACTCAAATACGGTATAGCAATCAGCCCCAGCATTTT

abundance: NA
j_gene: TRBJ2-1
v_gene: TRBV11-3
len: 16
d_gene: TRBD2
CDR3aa: CASSLVGGGAYNEQFF
CDR3nt: TGTGCCAGCAGCTTAGTGGGCGGGGGGGCCTACAATGAGCAGTTCTTC

abundance: once
j_gene: TRBJ1-2
v_gene: TRBV11-1
len: 15
d_gene: NA
CDR3aa: CASSPLRTPGSGYTF
CDR3nt: TGTGCCAGCAGCCCTCTTCGGACTCCCGGGTCTGGCTACACCTTC

abundance: once
j_gene: TRBJ2-5
v_gene: TRBV30
len: 14
d_gene: TRBD1
CDR3aa: CAWGTGQGGETQYF
CDR3nt: TGTGCCTGGGGCACGGGACAGGGGGGAGAGACCCAGTACTTC

abundance: few
j_gene: TRBJ1-1
v_gene: TRBV6-5
len: 15
d_gene: TRBD1
CDR3aa: CASRRWTGTNTEAFF
CDR3nt: TGTGCCAGCAGACGTTGGACAGGGACGAACACTGAAGCTTTCTTT

abundance: NA
j_gene: TRBJ2-3
v_gene: TRBV19
len: 18
d_gene: TRBD2
CDR3aa: CASSIEKWIAGVPDTQYF
CDR3nt: TGTGCCAGTAGTATAGAAAAGTGGATAGCGGGAGTCCCAGATACGCAGTATTTT

abundance: NA
j_gene: TRBJ1-2
v_gene: TRBV4-3
len: 16
d_gene: TRBD1
CDR3aa: CASSQDGYRTGEAYTF
CDR3nt: TGCGCCAGCAGCCAAGATGGGTACAGGACAGGGGAAGCCTACACCTTC

abundance: NA
j_gene: TRBJ1-2
v_gene: TRBV5-1
len: 17
d_gene: TRBD1
CDR3aa: CASSYPGQGALFDGYTF
CDR3nt: TGCGCCAGCAGTTACCCGGGACAGGGGGCCTTATTCGATGGCTACACCTTC

abundance: NA
j_gene: TRBJ1-2
v_gene: TRBV4-1
len: 14
d_gene: NA
CDR3aa: CASSRGQTNYGYTF
CDR3nt: TGCGCCAGCAGCCGAGGACAGACCAACTATGGCTACACCTTC

abundance: NA
j_gene: TRBJ2-7
v_gene: TRBV5-1
len: 15
d_gene: TRBD1
CDR3aa: CASSLADRVEGAQYF
CDR3nt: TGCGCCAGCAGCTTGGCCGACAGGGTGGAAGGTGCGCAGTACTTC

abundance: NA
j_gene: TRBJ1-5
v_gene: TRBV9
len: 15
d_gene: NA
CDR3aa: CASSVAGNSNQPQHF
CDR3nt: TGTGCCAGCAGCGTAGCAGGGAATAGCAATCAGCCCCAGCATTTT

abundance: NA
j_gene: TRBJ1-4
v_gene: TRBV5-4
len: 14
d_gene: TRBD1
CDR3aa: CASSRDSLNEKLFF
CDR3nt: TGTGCCAGCAGCCGGGACAGCCTTAATGAAAAACTGTTTTTT

abundance: NA
j_gene: TRBJ1-4
v_gene: TRBV30
len: 17
d_gene: NA
CDR3aa: CAWSPPGEISTNEKLFF
CDR3nt: TGTGCCTGGAGTCCACCGGGGGAAATTTCAACTAATGAAAAACTGTTTTTT

abundance: NA
j_gene: TRBJ2-5
v_gene: TRBV11-2
len: 15
d_gene: TRBD2
CDR3aa: CASSLGDSGSETQYF
CDR3nt: TGTGCCAGCAGCTTAGGTGATAGCGGGAGCGAGACCCAGTACTTC

abundance: NA
j_gene: TRBJ1-2
v_gene: TRBV28
len: 13
d_gene: NA
CDR3aa: CASSFRGFYGYTF
CDR3nt: TGTGCCAGCAGTTTCCGGGGATTCTATGGCTACACCTTC

abundance: NA
j_gene: TRBJ2-2
v_gene: TRBV5-1
len: 15
d_gene: NA
CDR3aa: CASSLGSPNTGELFF
CDR3nt: TGCGCCAGCAGCTTGGGCAGTCCGAACACCGGGGAGCTGTTTTTT

abundance: NA
j_gene: TRBJ1-5
v_gene: TRBV11-2
len: 15
d_gene: TRBD1
CDR3aa: CASSSLQGVGQPQHF
CDR3nt: TGTGCCAGCAGCTCCTTACAGGGGGTGGGTCAGCCCCAGCATTTT

abundance: few
j_gene: TRBJ2-1
v_gene: TRBV28
len: 15
d_gene: TRBD2
CDR3aa: CASTEGTSGINEQFF
CDR3nt: TGTGCCAGCACCGAGGGTACTAGCGGGATTAATGAGCAGTTCTTC

abundance: NA
j_gene: TRBJ1-2
v_gene: TRBV12-5
len: 17
d_gene: TRBD1
CDR3aa: CASGLVQDRVVSDGYTF
CDR3nt: TGTGCTAGTGGTTTGGTGCAGGACAGGGTCGTTTCTGATGGCTACACCTTC

abundance: NA
j_gene: TRBJ2-1
v_gene: TRBV7-8
len: 17
d_gene: TRBD2
CDR3aa: CASSFSVASGTFNEQFF
CDR3nt: TGTGCCAGCAGCTTTTCGGTGGCTAGCGGGACTTTCAATGAGCAGTTCTTC

abundance: NA
j_gene: TRBJ2-3
v_gene: TRBV5-1
len: 15
d_gene: NA
CDR3aa: CASSLAEAGTDTQYF
CDR3nt: TGCGCCAGCAGCTTGGCCGAGGCGGGTACAGATACGCAGTATTTT

abundance: NA
j_gene: TRBJ2-7
v_gene: TRBV2
len: 17
d_gene: TRBD1
CDR3aa: CASRTTGTGSVTYEQYF
CDR3nt: TGTGCCAGCAGGACAACCGGGACAGGGTCCGTCACCTACGAGCAGTACTTC